This T cell receptor (beta chain) was recorded in a study of T cell responses to AZD1222 COVID-19 vaccine. Study summary: Second-dose intervals near 4 or 12 weeks were combined. Whole-study findings and limits: Two doses of AZD1222 preceded a rise in Spike-specific TCR breadth and depth.

The CDR3 is made up of 15 amino acids. Deletions cut 4 bases from V and 0 bases from J, with 12 bases between. CDR1 is LGHNA, CDR2 YSLEER, per germline. Measured with immunoSEQ multiplex PCR; TCRdb has only the in-frame clones, and not every one. The data show fewer than 110,000 clones, with 87% seen just once and around 4.5% held by the top ten. Comment on this clone: The antigen remains undetermined.

V and J are TRBV4-3 and TRBJ1-2, with D uncertain. The specimen was peripheral blood, collected on day 0 of AZD1222 vaccination. The source of this sequence is an adult in good health. The CDR3 bases are TGCGCCAGCAGCCTTAAAACTCTAACTAACTATGGCTACACCTTC. It codes for CASSLKTLTNYGYTF.